The clone carrying this TCR beta chain was observed many times. The antigen is not known. The sample comes from a study of response to subunit inactivated influenza vaccine. Study-level findings and limits: That few new T cells are recruited by each seasonal influenza vaccination was the authors' suggestion.

MiXCR was run by TCRdb on the RT-PCR reads, yielding one entry per CDR3 protein. This table has hundreds of thousands of distinct CDR3 sequences, 12% to 15% appearing once. J lost 0 bases, V lost 6 bases, and 3 bases had no gene match. There are 14 residues in the CDR3. The germline V gene encodes CDR1 SEHNR and CDR2 FQNEAQ (reference sequence). The chain carries TRBV7-9 and TRBJ2-7; 9 bases are shared with TRBD1. Specimen: PBMCs from blood, collected 14 days before vaccination. The source of this sequence is a man over 45 who received an inactivated influenza vaccine. The DNA of the CDR3 is TGTGCCAGCAGAGGGACAGGGTTCTCCTACGAGCAGTACTTC. As protein: CASRGTGFSYEQYF.